This T cell receptor (beta chain) was sequenced during a study of cytomegalovirus exposure and HLA in healthy donors. The primer mix had 60 Vbeta and 13 Jbeta primers. Measured with immunoSEQ multiplex PCR; TCRdb has only the in-frame clones, and not every one. The table has about 160,000 clones, around 84% seen once. Though probably carrying unrecorded immune exposures, donors were nominally healthy at sampling. General study findings and limits: In a later analysis, TCR beta V- and J-gene trimming was associated with a missense DCLRE1C variant.

Unmatched junction bases numbered 5, after V lost 0 bases and J lost 5 bases. Germline CDR1 reads SGDLS; CDR2 reads YYNGEE. The CDR3 has 15 residues. As to this clone: Its target is not known.

Sequencing used PBMCs. This clonotype was obtained from a young man in good health and CMV-seropositive. The rearrangement links TRBV9 to TRBJ1-5, with 7 bases that match TRBD1. CDR3 sequence reads: CASSVGQGIDQPQHF. CDR3 coding DNA: TGTGCCAGCAGCGTAGGACAGGGAATAGATCAGCCCCAGCATTTT.